This T cell receptor (beta chain) is from a study of T-cell memory formation after mild COVID-19. The study, taken as a whole, reports: Detection of some responders pre-infection suggested pre-existing cross-reactive memory T cells participated. The authors left the SARS-CoV-2 specificity of second-wave clones peaking on day 37 unconfirmed. Clones contracting across day 15 to 85 had a balanced CD4/CD8 profile; later expanding clones leaned CD4+.

The TCR alpha and TCR beta cDNA libraries, bearing sample barcodes and UMIs, were generated by 5'RACE using constant-segment primers. TCRdb reprocessed the 5' RACE reads via MiXCR and lists one record per CDR3 protein. Of about 140,000 distinct CDR3 sequences detected, 13% to 15% appear once; the ten largest clones hold 25% to 30%. About this clonotype itself: The antigen is not known.

CDR1 and CDR2 (germline): GTSNPN, SVGIG (reference sequence). The CDR3 consists of 15 residues. V lost 4 bases to trimming and J lost 1 base, with 14 bases between them. The chain combines TRBV30 with TRBJ1-3; D remains ambiguous. The TCR was taken from an adult woman who had mild COVID-19 (a few samples of this study predate the infection). Cell type and time point are not known. Sequencing was done on a sample of PBMCs or a T cell subset sorted from them (not recorded which). CDR3 sequence (DNA): TGTGCCTGGACTCTGGGTCGGCCTTCTGGAAACACCATATATTTT. Protein sequence: CAWTLGRPSGNTIYF.